Following are 31 T cell receptor beta chains from one sample sequenced in a study of T cells after somatic rescue of genetic block. TCRdb keeps only in-frame clones here, not all; method: immunoSEQ multiplex PCR. The sample lists about 7,400 clones, about 81% seen once, with about 26% in the top ten. Sequences were obtained from peripheral blood mononuclear cells (PBMCs). These receptor sequences come from a boy aged 5-17 years.

This rearrangement joins TRBV9 to TRBJ2-7; D gene uncertain. CDR1 SGDLS and CDR2 YYNGEE come from the germline V gene. The CDR3 covers 14 residues. Trimming pared 2 bases from V and 0 bases from J, leaving 9 bases between. In DNA, the CDR3 is TGTGCCAGCAGCGTTCGGCCGTACTCCTACGAGCAGTACTTC. This gives the protein CASSVRPYSYEQYF.

V and J are TRBV29-1 and TRBJ2-1; 14 bases match TRBD2. Per the germline V gene, CDR1 is SQVTM and CDR2 is ANQGSEA. V shed 7 bases and J 2 bases; nucleotides not matched to a gene: 7. The CDR3 extends over 16 amino acids. CDR3 sequence reads: CSADRTSGRPYNEQFF. In DNA, the CDR3 is TGCAGCGCCGATAGGACTAGCGGGAGGCCCTACAATGAGCAGTTCTTC.

The chain carries TRBV19 and TRBJ2-3, with 9 bases matching TRBD2. CDR1 and CDR2 (germline): LNHDA, SQIVND (reference sequence). The V segment lost 7 bases and the J segment 1 base; nucleotides outside the gene matches: 3. This CDR3 has 14 amino acids. As DNA, the CDR3 is TGTGCCAGTAAGCCTAGCGGGGGCACAGATACGCAGTATTTT. Translated, it gives CASKPSGGTDTQYF.

This clone was seen more than once but under ten times. The chain carries TRBV4-3 and TRBJ2-7, with TRBD1 matching 8 bases. CDR3 length equals 18 residues. Germline trimming cut 0 bases from V and 4 bases from J; bases unmatched to any gene: 14. The germline CDR1 and CDR2 sequences are LGHNA and YSLEER. CDR3 amino acids: CASSQEVAGTGGEYEQYF. The DNA for the CDR3 is TGCGCCAGCAGCCAAGAAGTAGCCGGGACAGGCGGGGAGTACGAGCAGTACTTC.

This clone was found once. J is TRBJ1-2 and V is TRBV9; 9 bases map to TRBD1. Germline-derived CDR1 and CDR2 are SGDLS and YYNGEE. This CDR3 has 17 residues. The ends lost 0 bases at V and 0 bases at J; junction bases unmatched: 6. In DNA form, the CDR3 reads TGTGCCAGCAGCGTAGATCGGGACAGGGACCCTAACTATGGCTACACCTTC. It encodes CASSVDRDRDPNYGYTF.

V is TRBV7-4 and J is TRBJ1-6; the D gene is possibly TRBD1 (5 bases). The CDR3 length is 19 residues. V lost 1 base, J lost 2 bases, and 18 bases lay in between. Germline CDR1 is SGHVT and CDR2 is SQSDAQ. CDR3 DNA sequence: TGTGCCAGCAGCTTAGGGAAACAGGACCCCGACGCCTATAATTCACCCCTCCACTTT. Translated: CASSLGKQDPDAYNSPLHF.

The CDR3 nucleotides read TGCGCCAGCAGCCAGAGGACGGGAAGCACAGATACGCAGTATTTT. Amino acid sequence: CASSQRTGSTDTQYF. The chain carries TRBV4-1 and TRBJ2-3; D is possibly TRBD2 (5 bases). The ends were cut back, 3 bases at V and 0 bases at J, with 10 bases in the middle. The CDR3 length is 15 residues. Germline CDR1 MGHRA, CDR2 YSYEKL.

This chain connects TRBV10-3 to TRBJ2-1, with 7 bases identical to TRBD1. The ends lost 6 bases at V and 7 bases at J; junction bases unmatched: 15. Germline V gene sequence: CDR1 ENHRY, CDR2 SYGVKD. The CDR3 has 16 residues. CDR3 amino acids: CAIRETGTLRGNEQFF. The CDR3 DNA sequence: TGTGCCATCAGAGAAACCGGGACACTCAGGGGGAATGAGCAGTTCTTC.

This rearrangement joins TRBV18 to TRBJ2-7; D is ambiguous. CDR3 length: 14 amino acids. CDR1 and CDR2 (germline): KGHSH, LQKENI. V lost 2 bases to trimming and J lost 3 bases, with 11 bases between them. In nucleotides, the CDR3 is TGTGCCAGCTCACCAGGGTCCCTTGACTACGAGCAGTACTTC. It is translated as CASSPGSLDYEQYF.

This chain links TRBV5-4 with TRBJ2-2; D not resolved. Trimming cost V 2 bases and J 2 bases, with 13 bases left between them. Germline V CDR1 and CDR2: SGHNT, YYREEE (reference sequence). CDR3 length: 16 residues. The CDR3 nucleotides are TGTGCCAGCAGCTTCGGCGCTCGACTTAACACCGGGGAGCTGTTTTTT. Encoded protein: CASSFGARLNTGELFF.

This clone is judged large (0.1 to 1%). V and J are TRBV29-1 and TRBJ2-3; 15 bases fit TRBD2. The V gene end was trimmed by 0 bases and the J gene end by 4 bases; junction bases not matched to a gene: 5. The germline CDR1 and CDR2 sequences are SQVTM and ANQGSEA. The CDR3 is made up of 17 amino acids. CDR3 region: CSVEDGGTSGRSDTQYF. CDR3 DNA sequence: TGCAGCGTTGAAGATGGAGGGACTAGCGGGAGGTCAGATACGCAGTATTTT.

The CDR3 sequence: CASSLGDMAGNTIYF. Here the CDR3 DNA reads TGTGCCAGCAGCTTAGGGGACATGGCCGGAAACACCATATATTTT. The V call is TRBV7-2, the J call TRBJ1-3; perhaps TRBD1 as D (6 bases). Germline CDR1 is SGHTA and CDR2 is FQGNSA. The ends were cut back, 1 base at V and 4 bases at J, with 11 bases in the middle. The CDR3 is 15 amino acids. The entire variable domain, with the rest obtained from reference TRBV7-2 and TRBJ1-3, is as follows: GAGVSQSPSNKVTEKGKDVELRCDPISGHTALYWYRQSLGQGLEFLIYFQGNSAPDKSGLPSDRFSAERTGGSVSTLTIQRTQQEDSAVYLCASSLGDMAGNTIYFGEGSWLTVV.

This clone was detected only a few times. This chain joins TRBV18 and TRBJ1-2; no definite D call. Per the germline V gene, CDR1 is KGHSH and CDR2 is LQKENI. The CDR3 totals 12 residues. Trimming cost V 4 bases and J 0 bases, with 3 bases left between them. The CDR3 DNA sequence: TGTGCCAGCTCACACCCTAACTATGGCTACACCTTC. The encoded protein is CASSHPNYGYTF.

The chain uses TRBV4-3 and TRBJ2-4, with D unclear. This CDR3 is built from 14 residues. V shed 4 bases and J shed 0 bases, with 7 bases lying between them. The germline V gene encodes CDR1 LGHNA and CDR2 YSLEER. CDR3 amino acids: CASSPRVAKNIQYF. The CDR3 nucleotides are TGCGCCAGCAGCCCTCGGGTAGCCAAAAACATTCAGTACTTC.

The genes are TRBV4-1 and TRBJ2-4; TRBD2 might be the D (5 bases). CDR3 length: 16 residues. Germline values: CDR1 MGHRA, CDR2 YSYEKL. Trimming took 1 base from V and 0 from J, leaving 10 bases between them. CDR3 sequence: CASSQVSGLAKNIQYF. CDR3 DNA: TGCGCCAGCAGCCAAGTAAGCGGTCTAGCCAAAAACATTCAGTACTTC.

This chain connects TRBV5-4 to TRBJ1-1; no firm D call. Germline V gives CDR1 SGHNT, CDR2 YYREEE (reference sequence). Trimming removed 0 bases at V and 8 bases at J, with 14 bases between. CDR3 length equals 14 residues. The CDR3 is CASSLAGSAPEAFF. CDR3 DNA sequence: TGTGCCAGCAGCTTGGCAGGAAGCGCACCCGAAGCTTTCTTT.

This clone is classed as large. The chain uses TRBV12-1 and TRBJ2-7; TRBD2 is the table's D call and was not checked against the DNA. TRBV12-1 is assigned pseudogene status. This CDR3 comprises 15 residues. The CDR3 loop is CASSSRHRFSYEQYF. In DNA form, the CDR3 reads TGTGCCAGCAGCTCGCGTCATCGGTTCTCCTACGAGCAGTACTTC.

This clone has a single count. This rearrangement joins TRBV7-2 to TRBJ2-7; D is uncertain. The CDR3 contains 17 residues. CDR1 is SGHTA, CDR2 FQGNSA, per germline. The V end lost 2 bases, the J end lost 5 bases, and 22 bases lay between the germline ends. CDR3 nucleotide sequence: TGTGCCAGCAGCTTAACTCCGGGCGGCTTCCCTACTAACGAGCAGTACTTC. Protein: CASSLTPGGFPTNEQYF.

The rearrangement uses TRBV28 and TRBJ2-2; D not certain. Germline V gene data show CDR1 as MDHEN and CDR2 as SYDVKM. V was shortened by 7 bases and J by 6 bases, with 6 bases between the two germline ends. The CDR3 totals 11 residues. The CDR3 nucleotides are TGTGCCAGCATCCAGGCCGGGGAGCTGTTTTTT. Its translation is CASIQAGELFF.

The rearrangement joins TRBV7-9 to TRBJ1-2; possibly TRBD1 for D (6 bases). This CDR3 has 14 residues. V lost 1 base and J lost 1, with 7 bases in between. The germline CDR1 and CDR2 sequences are SEHNR and FQNEAQ (reference sequence). CDR3 DNA sequence: TGTGCCAGCAGCTTAGGCAGGGGTAACTATGGCTACACCTTC. It is translated as CASSLGRGNYGYTF.

The V call is TRBV5-1, the J call TRBJ1-3; TRBD1 is a possible D gene (5 bases). The length of the CDR3 is 15 residues. V lost 0 bases to trimming and J lost 3 bases, with 10 bases between them. Germline V CDR1 and CDR2: SGHRS, YFSETQ. CDR3 residues: CASSLGQNHGNTIYF. CDR3 sequence (DNA): TGCGCCAGCAGCTTGGGACAGAACCATGGAAACACCATATATTTT.

The CDR3: CASSQMGRYSGNTIYF. In DNA, the CDR3 is TGCGCCAGCAGCCAAATGGGACGGTACTCTGGAAACACCATATATTTT. V and J are TRBV4-1 and TRBJ1-3, with D perhaps TRBD1 (5 bases). This CDR3 is 16 amino acids long. CDR1 is MGHRA and CDR2 is YSYEKL in the germline V gene. Between the trimmed V and J ends, which lost 2 bases and 0 bases, there was a span of 11 bases.

The chain has TRBV5-4 and TRBJ1-2, with a weak D call TRBD1 (5 bases). Germline V lookup: CDR1 SGHNT, CDR2 YYREEE (reference sequence). Deletions cut 0 bases from V and 6 bases from J, with 9 bases between. This CDR3 comprises 13 residues. The chain's CDR3 is CASSLEVGDGYTF. CDR3 DNA sequence: TGTGCCAGCAGCTTGGAAGTAGGGGATGGCTACACCTTC.

The chain uses TRBV28 and TRBJ2-1; perhaps TRBD2 as D (5 bases). The CDR3 is 15 residues long. V was pared by 0 bases and J by 2 bases, with 8 bases between. CDR1 is MDHEN and CDR2 is SYDVKM in the germline V gene. In DNA form, the CDR3 reads TGTGCCAGCAGTTTATGGAGGGCCACCTACAATGAGCAGTTCTTC. Amino acid sequence: CASSLWRATYNEQFF.

CDR3 residues: CASSVVLAGGRGEQFF. DNA for the CDR3: TGTGCCAGCAGCGTAGTACTAGCGGGAGGGCGGGGTGAGCAGTTCTTC. The rearrangement joins TRBV9 to TRBJ2-1; 13 nucleotides match TRBD2. CDR3 length: 16 residues. The V gene end was trimmed by 0 bases and the J gene end by 9 bases; junction bases not matched to a gene: 6. Germline V gene lookup returns CDR1 SGDLS and CDR2 YYNGEE.

The sample holds one count of this clone. This chain uses TRBV19 with TRBJ1-5, with TRBD1 matching over 11 bases. After removal of 7 bases from V and 2 bases from J, the junction contained 4 bases not matched to a gene. Germline CDR1 and CDR2: LNHDA and SQIVND (reference sequence). The CDR3 is 15 amino acids. The CDR3 protein is CASTGTGGGNQPQHF. CDR3 coding DNA: TGTGCCAGTACCGGGACAGGGGGAGGCAATCAGCCCCAGCATTTT.

The chain uses TRBV2 and TRBJ2-2, with D unresolved. V was cut by 3 bases and J by 2 bases, with 10 bases left in between. The V gene's germline CDR1 is SNHLY and CDR2 FYNNEI. The CDR3 length is 15 residues. The CDR3 nucleotides are TGTGCCAGCAGTGAGGACGGAGTAAACACCGGGGAGCTGTTTTTT. It specifies CASSEDGVNTGELFF.

This sequence joins TRBV5-1 and TRBJ2-6, with 7 bases lining up with TRBD1. Germline V CDR1 and CDR2: SGHRS, YFSETQ. CDR3 length equals 15 residues. V trimming: 5 bases; J trimming: 0 bases; junction bases outside the gene matches: 2. The CDR3 sequence is CASSRDSSGANVLTF. The CDR3, as DNA: TGCGCCAGCAGTAGGGACAGCTCTGGGGCCAACGTCCTGACTTTC. The full variable domain, completed using reference TRBV5-1 and TRBJ2-6, is KAGVTQTPRYLIKTRGQQVTLSCSPISGHRSVSWYQQTPGQGLQFLFEYFSETQRNKGNFPGRFSGRQFSNSRSEMNVSTLELGDSALYLCASSRDSSGANVLTFGAGSRLTVL.

The chain couples TRBV15 to TRBJ1-4; 8 positions match TRBD1. From germline, CDR1 is LNHNV and CDR2 YYDKDF (reference sequence). This CDR3 is built from 12 residues. After removal of 9 bases from V and 7 bases from J, the junction contained 4 bases not matched to a gene. The CDR3 DNA sequence: TGTGCCACGACAGGGGCCGGTGAAAAACTGTTTTTT. This sequence encodes CATTGAGEKLFF. The full variable domain, its missing parts supplied by reference TRBV15 and TRBJ1-4, is DAMVIQNPRYQVTQFGKPVTLSCSQTLNHNVMYWYQQKSSQAPKLLFHYYDKDFNNEADTPDNFQSRRPNTSFCFLDIRSPGLGDTAMYLCATTGAGEKLFFGSGTQLSVL.

This clone showed up just once. J is TRBJ2-2 and V is TRBV11-2; D uncertain. The V end lost 7 bases, the J end lost 4 bases, and 16 bases lay between the germline ends. CDR1 and CDR2 from the germline V gene are SGHAT and FQNNGV. The length of the CDR3 is 15 residues. The CDR3 region is CASTFQEFITGELFF. The CDR3 DNA follows: TGTGCCAGCACCTTCCAGGAATTCATCACCGGGGAGCTGTTTTTT.

The gene calls are TRBV9 and TRBJ1-1; 7 nucleotides match TRBD1. CDR1 and CDR2 from the germline V gene are SGDLS and YYNGEE. J gave up 7 bases and V 5 bases, and 11 bases lay outside the gene matches. CDR3 size: 14 residues. CDR3 sequence reads: CASSSTGRVVEAFF. The CDR3 DNA is TGTGCCAGCAGTTCGACAGGGAGGGTGGTTGAAGCTTTCTTT.